These T cell receptor beta chains were read from a single sample in a study of Ad26.COV2.S vaccination and SARS-CoV-2 variants. Sequencing was performed with immunoSEQ multiplex PCR; in TCRdb, only in-frame clones are kept and a portion is missing. Of 350,000 to 500,000 clones listed, 85% to 90% are singletons. The input for sequencing was peripheral blood, taken in a trial of Ad26.COV2.S vaccine versus placebo. The source is a person aged 18-65 years who received the Ad26.COV2.S COVID-19 vaccine or a placebo. CDR3s include the opening cysteine and the closing phenylalanine or tryptophan. The order of the fields is J gene, V gene, D gene, clone size, CDR3 protein, CDR3 DNA. A D gene is named only where the DNA matches it firmly. Not every row has a clone size; where given, it reads once, few, many or a size class.

TRBJ2-3 TRBV2 TRBD1 - CASSGGTGGKADTQYF TGTGCCAGCAGCGGAGGGACAGGGGGGAAGGCAGATACGCAGTATTTT
TRBJ1-2 TRBV9 - - CASSYRTGSGYTF TGTGCCAGCAGCTACCGAACAGGGAGCGGCTACACCTTC
TRBJ2-1 TRBV18 TRBD2 once CASSRTSGEYNEQFF TGTGCCAGCTCCCGAACTAGCGGGGAATACAATGAGCAGTTCTTC
TRBJ1-3 TRBV2 - - CAAQDRTSGNTIYF TGTGCCGCCCAAGACCGAACCTCTGGAAACACCATATATTTT
TRBJ2-1 TRBV7-2 - - CASSLDVSSYNEQFF TGTGCCAGCAGCTTGGACGTGTCCTCCTACAATGAGCAGTTCTTC
TRBJ2-1 TRBV5-8 TRBD2 - CASSPYERGGIMDEQFF TGTGCCAGCAGCCCATACGAGCGGGGGGGCATTATGGATGAGCAGTTCTTC
TRBJ2-7 TRBV7-9 TRBD2 - CASSPSGGAGKYF TGTGCCAGCAGCCCATCCGGGGGGGCAGGGAAGTACTTC
TRBJ2-1 TRBV28 - - CASSPGPIAEQFF TGTGCCAGCAGTCCCGGACCGATTGCTGAGCAGTTCTTC
TRBJ2-6 TRBV28 - - CASSLWATGANVLTF TGTGCCAGCAGTTTATGGGCTACAGGGGCCAACGTCCTGACTTTC
TRBJ1-2 TRBV5-4 TRBD1 few CASSYPGTGAEGYTF TGTGCCAGCAGCTACCCCGGGACAGGGGCGGAAGGCTACACCTTC
TRBJ1-3 TRBV5-1 TRBD1 - CASSAGTGTGNTIYF TGCGCCAGCAGCGCCGGGACAGGGACTGGAAACACCATATATTTT
TRBJ1-5 TRBV7-2 - - CASSSGPGDRWPQHF TGTGCCAGCAGCTCCGGACCAGGGGACCGTTGGCCCCAGCATTTT
TRBJ1-5 TRBV29-1 TRBD1 - CSVGTGAGGQPQHF TGCAGCGTTGGGACAGGGGCCGGAGGTCAGCCCCAGCATTTT
TRBJ1-2 TRBV13 - - CASSSGVEGYTF TGTGCCAGCAGCTCGGGAGTCGAGGGCTACACCTTC
TRBJ2-3 TRBV27 TRBD2 once CASRGGLAGVDTQYF TGTGCCAGCCGTGGGGGACTAGCGGGAGTGGATACGCAGTATTTT
TRBJ1-1 TRBV12-3/TRBV12-4 - - CASSLLEDTEAFF TGTGCCAGCAGTTTACTAGAGGACACTGAAGCTTTCTTT
TRBJ1-5 TRBV11-2 TRBD1 - CASSPWTGGNQPQHF TGTGCCAGCAGCCCATGGACAGGGGGGAATCAGCCCCAGCATTTT
TRBJ1-6 TRBV7-2 TRBD1 - CASSLSGQGLSALHF TGTGCCAGCAGCTTGTCGGGACAGGGGCTATCCGCCCTCCACTTT
TRBJ2-5 TRBV7-9 TRBD2 - CASRFSGRETQYF TGTGCCAGCAGGTTTAGCGGGAGAGAGACCCAGTACTTC
TRBJ2-1 TRBV7-6 - - CASSLVGSNSYNEQFF TGTGCCAGCAGCTTAGTAGGGTCCAACTCCTACAATGAGCAGTTCTTC
TRBJ2-2 TRBV6-2/TRBV6-3 - - CASSYTNTGELFF TGTGCCAGCAGTTATACTAACACCGGGGAGCTGTTTTTT
TRBJ1-2 TRBV27 TRBD1 few CASRPYRDSASPGYGYTF TGTGCCAGCAGGCCATACCGGGACAGCGCTTCCCCGGGGTATGGCTACACCTTC
TRBJ2-1 TRBV7-2 TRBD2 once CASSPPAGGYNEQFF TGTGCCAGCAGCCCTCCGGCGGGAGGGTACAATGAGCAGTTCTTC
TRBJ2-1 TRBV2 TRBD2 once CASSEDSAGSYNEQFF TGTGCCAGCAGTGAAGACTCAGCGGGATCCTACAATGAGCAGTTCTTC
TRBJ1-1 TRBV7-9 - - CASSYDTEAFF TGTGCCAGCAGCTACGACACTGAAGCTTTCTTT
TRBJ1-1 TRBV18 - - CASKEGIFNTEAFF TGTGCCTCTAAAGAGGGGATCTTTAACACTGAAGCTTTCTTT
TRBJ2-2 TRBV19 TRBD2 - CASQGLAANTGELFF TGTGCCAGCCAGGGACTAGCGGCAAACACCGGGGAGCTGTTTTTT
TRBJ1-1 TRBV19 TRBD1 - CASRTGTGGMNTEAFF TGTGCCAGTAGAACCGGGACAGGGGGCATGAACACTGAAGCTTTCTTT